These 28 T cell receptor beta chains were sequenced from one sample in a study of vaccination and CD4 T cells after COVID-19. The Oncomine TCR Beta short-read assay sequenced DNA from cultured CD4+ T cells. TCRdb reprocessed the PCR reads via MiXCR and lists one record per CDR3 protein. The profile shows approximately 6,900 distinct CDR3 sequences, 24% of them singletons. No antigen has been identified for these receptors. Treatment reported: approximately nine-day PBMC culture with coronavirus spike peptide pools or control peptides (ViraFEST assay). The unexposed donor provided CD4+ T cells, which were taken before the COVID-19 pandemic (2011-2018). Sequencing was carried out using CD4+ T cells from blood, cultured in vitro. All receptors come from a human donor in good health.

Only a few counts were recorded for this clonotype. V usage is TRBV24-1 and J usage is TRBJ2-1; D may be TRBD1 or TRBD2 (5 bases each). This CDR3 spans 16 amino acids. In germline, CDR1 is KGHDR, CDR2 SFDVKD. Deletions cut 1 base from V and 6 bases from J, with 15 bases between. The CDR3 nucleotides read TGTGCCACCAGTGATTTACCGGGGCAAAGTATCAATGAGCAGTTCTTC. Residues: CATSDLPGQSINEQFF.

This chain joins TRBV25-1 and TRBJ1-1, with 8 bases matching TRBD1. The CDR3 extends over 13 amino acids. V trimming: 6 bases; J trimming: 10 bases; junction bases outside the gene matches: 10. The germline V gene has CDR1 MGHDK and CDR2 SYGVNS. The CDR3 here is CASSLTGGRGAFF. The CDR3 region has the DNA TGTGCCAGCAGCTTAACAGGGGGAAGAGGAGCTTTCTTT.

The genes are TRBV29-1 and TRBJ1-1, with 7 bases fitting TRBD1. V shed 5 bases, J shed 5 bases, and the junction held 11 bases outside the gene matches. This CDR3 has 14 amino acids. Germline CDR1 and CDR2: SQVTM and ANQGSEA. The CDR3 nucleotides read TGCAGCGTTTACCCCAGGGGGAGGCTAACTGAAGCTTTCTTT. It codes for CSVYPRGRLTEAFF.

This sequence joins TRBV6-1 and TRBJ1-1; a weak D match, TRBD1 (6 bases). This CDR3 comprises 9 residues. CDR1 is MNHNS, CDR2 SASEGT, per germline. The V gene lost 6 bases and the J gene lost 11 bases, with 7 bases spanning the gap. CDR3 sequence (DNA): TGTGCCAGCAGCGGGGGCGCTTTCTTT. Its protein product is CASSGGAFF.

This chain connects TRBV5-1 to TRBJ1-1; D not certain. There are 15 residues in the CDR3. The germline V gene encodes CDR1 SGHRS and CDR2 YFSETQ. Trimming cost V 1 base and J 1 base, with 11 bases left between them. The CDR3 reads CASSLQANANTEAFF. CDR3 bases: TGCGCCAGCAGCTTGCAGGCAAATGCGAACACTGAAGCTTTCTTT.

V is TRBV12-3 or TRBV12-4 and J is TRBJ1-1; D is unresolved. CDR3 length: 15 residues. The ends were cut back, 2 bases at V and 6 bases at J, with 16 bases in the middle. CDR3 in DNA: TGTGCCAGCAGTTTAAGCGGGGTTTCGTTCGCTGAAGCTTTCTTT. Residues: CASSLSGVSFAEAFF.

Of note for this clonotype: Its ends do not fully match the called genes, so a read error is possible. The CDR3 sequence is CSAQTGEKSPPHF. The CDR3 coding sequence is TGCAGTGCTCAAACAGGGGAAAAATCACCCCCCCACTTT. The chain employs TRBV20-1 and TRBJ1-6; 7 bases match TRBD1. The CDR3 has 13 amino acids. The germline CDR1 and CDR2 sequences are DFQATT and SNEGSKA (reference sequence).

The chain is built from TRBV20-1 and TRBJ1-5; D is possibly TRBD1 (5 bases). The CDR3 totals 16 residues. V lost 6 bases and J lost 3, with 21 bases in between. The V gene's germline CDR1 is DFQATT and CDR2 SNEGSKA (reference sequence). This chain's CDR3 is CSASPVRGGTNQPQHF. For the CDR3, the DNA is TGCAGTGCCTCGCCTGTACGGGGGGGTACCAATCAGCCCCAGCATTTT.

This sequence joins TRBV5-5 and TRBJ1-5; TRBD1 might be the D (5 bases). The CDR3 spans 14 residues. V was trimmed by 4 bases and J by 3 bases, leaving 11 bases between them. In germline, CDR1 is SGHKS, CDR2 YYEKEE (reference sequence). CDR3 region: CASSPDRINQPQHF. CDR3 DNA: TGTGCCAGCAGCCCAGACAGAATCAATCAGCCCCAGCATTTT.

V gene TRBV7-8 combines with J gene TRBJ2-5; D gene uncertain. V shed 7 bases and J shed 4 bases, with 10 bases lying between them. Germline CDR1 SGHVS, CDR2 FQNEAQ. The CDR3 consists of 12 residues. The CDR3 DNA is TGTGCCAGCACCCTTGCTGGAGAGACCCAGTACTTC. The encoded protein is CASTLAGETQYF.

The V gene is TRBV2, the J gene TRBJ1-4, with D unresolved. CDR1 and CDR2 (germline): SNHLY, FYNNEI. The CDR3 runs to 13 residues. Trimming removed 4 bases from V and 7 bases from J, with 10 bases in between. The CDR3 nucleotides are TGTGCCAGCAGTGTGGGCCCAACTGAAAAACTGTTTTTT. Translation: CASSVGPTEKLFF.

This clonotype was detected only a few times. The J gene is TRBJ1-2, the V gene TRBV19; the D gene is possibly TRBD1 (5 bases). This CDR3 has 15 amino acids. CDR1 and CDR2 from the germline V gene are LNHDA and SQIVND (reference sequence). V was clipped by 8 bases and J by 3 bases, with 19 bases between them. The CDR3 DNA reads as TGTGCCAGTGGGGGACCCGGGACGGAGGACTATGGCTACACCTTC. Its translation is CASGGPGTEDYGYTF.

The V and J genes are TRBV18 and TRBJ1-1; TRBD1 is a possible D gene (5 bases). This CDR3 has 13 amino acids. V lost 6 bases, J lost 4 bases, and 12 bases lay in between. The germline V gene has CDR1 KGHSH and CDR2 LQKENI. As DNA, the CDR3 is TGTGCCAGCTCCCCGGCTAGGGGCACTGAAGCTTTCTTT. Its protein is CASSPARGTEAFF. The whole variable domain, filled in from reference TRBV18 and TRBJ1-1, reads NAGVMQNPRHLVRRRGQEARLRCSPMKGHSHVYWYRQLPEEGLKFMVYLQKENIIDESGMPKERFSAEFPKEGPSILRIQQVVRGDSAAYFCASSPARGTEAFFGQGTRLTVV.

This clonotype has just a few counts. The V call is TRBV11-2, the J call TRBJ2-3; 10 bases map to TRBD2. The junction had 20 bases not matched to a gene; V was cut back by 5 bases and J by 3 bases. CDR1 and CDR2 (germline): SGHAT, FQNNGV. The CDR3 contains 20 residues. This CDR3 reads CASSHGAGTSVLRRTDTQYF. The CDR3 nucleotides are TGTGCCAGCAGCCATGGGGCCGGGACTAGCGTTCTCCGAAGGACAGATACGCAGTATTTT.

The chain carries TRBV6-1 and TRBJ2-7; 12 nucleotides line up with TRBD1. The ends lost 6 bases at V and 5 bases at J; junction bases unmatched: 8. Germline V gene data show CDR1 as MNHNS and CDR2 as SASEGT. This CDR3 has 15 residues. CDR3 nucleotides: TGTGCCAGCAGCCCTACGGGACAGGGGGCCGACGAGCAGTACTTC. It encodes CASSPTGQGADEQYF.

In its sample, this clonotype was seen a few times. V usage is TRBV7-9 and J usage is TRBJ2-7, with 10 nucleotides matching TRBD2. The length of the CDR3 is 17 residues. CDR1 and CDR2 from the germline V gene are SEHNR and FQNEAQ (reference sequence). V trimming: 5 bases; J trimming: 0 bases; junction bases outside the gene matches: 10. Written as DNA, the CDR3 is TGTGCCAGCAGCCAAGCTAGCGGGGGACCCAGCTCCTACGAGCAGTACTTC. It specifies CASSQASGGPSSYEQYF.

The CDR3 sequence: CASSMQDVAEAFF. The CDR3 DNA is TGTGCCAGCAGTATGCAGGATGTGGCTGAAGCTTTCTTT. The chain combines TRBV27 with TRBJ1-1; no definite D call. The germline gives CDR1 MNHEY, CDR2 SMNVEV (reference sequence). Trimming cost V 5 bases and J 6 bases, with 13 bases left between them. This CDR3 has 13 residues.

The chain employs TRBV9 and TRBJ1-2; 7 bases map to TRBD1. Per the germline V gene, CDR1 is SGDLS and CDR2 is YYNGEE. The CDR3 runs to 15 residues. The ends lost 4 bases at V and 8 bases at J; junction bases unmatched: 14. CDR3 protein: CASSSGQARRGGYTF. The CDR3 nucleotides read TGTGCCAGCAGCTCTGGACAGGCCCGCAGGGGAGGCTACACCTTC.

This clonotype was observed a single time. The genes are TRBV5-1 and TRBJ2-7; maybe TRBD1 (5 bases). V was trimmed by 7 bases and J by 1 base, leaving 21 bases between them. CDR3 length: 16 amino acids. Germline-derived CDR1 and CDR2 are SGHRS and YFSETQ. CDR3 sequence reads: CASSKDNRGRSYEQYF. CDR3 nucleotide sequence: TGCGCCAGCTCAAAGGACAACAGAGGTCGGTCCTACGAGCAGTACTTC.

V and J are TRBV6-5 and TRBJ1-3; possible D gene TRBD1, 5 bases. Trimming stripped 4 bases from V and 0 bases from J, with 13 bases between. This CDR3 is 16 amino acids long. Germline V gene lookup returns CDR1 MNHEY and CDR2 SVGAGI. CDR3 protein: CASSLTHDSSGNTIYF. CDR3 DNA: TGTGCCAGCAGTTTAACCCACGACAGCTCTGGAAACACCATATATTTT.

The rearrangement joins TRBV5-6 to TRBJ1-2; 9 bases agree with TRBD1. The CDR3 sequence is 14 residues long. Germline CDR1 and CDR2: SGHDT and YYEEEE. The trim removed 3 bases at V and 6 bases at J, leaving 6 bases unmatched. CDR3 sequence (DNA): TGTGCCAGCAGCTCTCCGGGACAGGGCGATGGCTACACCTTC. This gives the protein CASSSPGQGDGYTF. Drawing the rest from reference TRBV5-6 and TRBJ1-2, the complete variable domain is DAGVTQSPTHLIKTRGQQVTLRCSPKSGHDTVSWYQQALGQGPQFIFQYYEEEERQRGNFPDRFSGHQFPNYSSELNVNALLLGDSALYLCASSSPGQGDGYTFGSGTRLTVV.

The CDR3 DNA sequence: TGTGCCAGCAGCGCGGACGTTAACTATGGCTACACCTTC. Amino acids: CASSADVNYGYTF. V gene TRBV9 combines with J gene TRBJ1-2; D is unresolved. Germline values: CDR1 SGDLS, CDR2 YYNGEE. The length of the CDR3 is 13 residues. V was clipped by 3 bases and J by 1 base, with 7 bases between them.

The table lists this clonotype with a few counts. The gene calls are TRBV6-5 and TRBJ1-5, with D possibly matching TRBD1 (5 bases). CDR3 size: 17 residues. Trimming pared 4 bases from V and 4 bases from J, leaving 20 bases between. Germline values: CDR1 MNHEY, CDR2 SVGAGI. The chain's CDR3 is CASSSPAGRVGNQPQHF. The CDR3 nucleotides are TGTGCCAGCAGTTCCCCTGCAGGGAGGGTTGGGAATCAGCCCCAGCATTTT.

The chain recombines TRBV2 with TRBJ1-1; D unresolved. V lost 8 bases and J 7 bases, leaving 14 bases between the germline ends. There are 12 residues in the CDR3. Germline loops: CDR1 SNHLY, CDR2 FYNNEI. CDR3 sequence reads: CASRLTDGEAFF. In DNA, the CDR3 is TGTGCCAGCCGTCTTACTGACGGTGAAGCTTTCTTT.

By share, this clonotype ranks as medium-sized (0.01 to 0.1%). The rearrangement uses TRBV20-1 and TRBJ1-2; D is unclear. From germline, CDR1 is DFQATT and CDR2 SNEGSKA (reference sequence). The V gene lost 6 bases and the J gene lost 6 bases, with 23 bases spanning the gap. CDR3 size: 15 residues. The CDR3 coding sequence is TGCAGTGCGCACCGCAGACGGGGAACAACGGATGGCTACACCTTC. As protein: CSAHRRRGTTDGYTF.

This chain links TRBV19 with TRBJ1-2; D not resolved. The CDR3 sequence is 16 residues long. Deletions cut 3 bases from V and 8 bases from J, with 22 bases between. Per germline, CDR1 LNHDA and CDR2 SQIVND (reference sequence). CDR3 amino acids: CASSIAPGIASQGYTF. The CDR3 DNA is TGTGCCAGTAGTATTGCTCCCGGGATTGCAAGTCAGGGCTACACCTTC.

The CDR3 protein is CAWSVQDGNTEAFF. CDR3 DNA sequence: TGTGCCTGGAGTGTACAAGATGGAAACACTGAAGCTTTCTTT. The chain is built from TRBV30 and TRBJ1-1; D remains unclear. The CDR3 length is 14 residues. CDR1 and CDR2 from the germline V gene are GTSNPN and SVGIG (reference sequence). The ends were cut back, 0 bases at V and 2 bases at J, with 10 bases in the middle.

In this sample, this clonotype is medium-sized. The rearrangement uses TRBV7-9 and TRBJ1-1; maybe TRBD1 (6 bases). The CDR3 runs to 15 residues. Between the trimmed V and J ends, which lost 0 bases and 4 bases, there was a span of 12 bases. CDR1 and CDR2 (germline): SEHNR, FQNEAQ (reference sequence). The CDR3 nucleotides read TGTGCCAGCAGCTTAGCCACAGGGTACGGCACTGAAGCTTTCTTT. It codes for CASSLATGYGTEAFF.